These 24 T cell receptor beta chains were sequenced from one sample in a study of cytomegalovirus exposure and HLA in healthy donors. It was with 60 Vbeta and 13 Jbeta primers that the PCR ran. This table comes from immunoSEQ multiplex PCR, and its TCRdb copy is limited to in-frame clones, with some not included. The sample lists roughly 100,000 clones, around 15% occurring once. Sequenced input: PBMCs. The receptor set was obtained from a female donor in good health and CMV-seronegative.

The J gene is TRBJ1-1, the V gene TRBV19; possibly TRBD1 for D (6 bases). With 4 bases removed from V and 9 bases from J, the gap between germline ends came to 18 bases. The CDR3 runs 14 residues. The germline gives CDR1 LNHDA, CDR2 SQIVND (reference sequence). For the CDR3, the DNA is TGTGCCAGTAGTACGGGGGGACATCTGAGGAAAGCTTTCTTT. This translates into CASSTGGHLRKAFF.

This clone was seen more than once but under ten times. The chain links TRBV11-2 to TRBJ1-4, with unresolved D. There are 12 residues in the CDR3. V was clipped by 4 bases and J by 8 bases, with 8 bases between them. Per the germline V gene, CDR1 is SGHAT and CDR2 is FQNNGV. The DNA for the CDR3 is TGTGCCAGCAGCTCCCAGGCAGAAAAACTGTTTTTT. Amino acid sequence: CASSSQAEKLFF.

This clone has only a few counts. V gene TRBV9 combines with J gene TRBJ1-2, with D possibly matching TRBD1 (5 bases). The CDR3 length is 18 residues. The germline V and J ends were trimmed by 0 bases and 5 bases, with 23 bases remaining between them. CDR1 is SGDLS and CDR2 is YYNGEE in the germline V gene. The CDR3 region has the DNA TGTGCCAGCAGCGTAGTTGACAGTCTCCAGCCCCACTATTATGGCTACACCTTC. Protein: CASSVVDSLQPHYYGYTF.

CDR3 loop: CASSPGLAGGSTDTQYF. As DNA, the CDR3 is TGTGCCAGCTCACCAGGACTAGCGGGGGGGTCCACAGATACGCAGTATTTT. V usage is TRBV18 and J usage is TRBJ2-3, with 15 positions matching TRBD2. Unmatched junction bases numbered 2, after V lost 2 bases and J lost 2 bases. CDR1 is KGHSH and CDR2 is LQKENI in the germline V gene. The CDR3 consists of 17 residues.

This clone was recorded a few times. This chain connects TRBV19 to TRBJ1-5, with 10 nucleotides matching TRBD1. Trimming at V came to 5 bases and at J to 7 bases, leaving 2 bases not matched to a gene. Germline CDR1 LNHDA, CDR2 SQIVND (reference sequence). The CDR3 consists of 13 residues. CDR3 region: CASSVTGGQPQHF. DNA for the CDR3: TGTGCCAGTAGTGTGACAGGGGGCCAGCCCCAGCATTTT.

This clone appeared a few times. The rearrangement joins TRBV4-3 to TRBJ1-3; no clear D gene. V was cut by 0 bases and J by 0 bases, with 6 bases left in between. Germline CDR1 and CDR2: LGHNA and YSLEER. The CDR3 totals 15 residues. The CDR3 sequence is CASSQDQFSGNTIYF. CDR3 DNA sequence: TGCGCCAGCAGCCAAGATCAGTTCTCTGGAAACACCATATATTTT.

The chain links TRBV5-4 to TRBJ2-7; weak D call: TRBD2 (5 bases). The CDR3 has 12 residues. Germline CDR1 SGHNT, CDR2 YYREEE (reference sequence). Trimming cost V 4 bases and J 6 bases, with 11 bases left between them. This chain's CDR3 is CASSPRGSEQYF. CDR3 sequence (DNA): TGTGCCAGCAGCCCCCGTGGGAGCGAGCAGTACTTC.

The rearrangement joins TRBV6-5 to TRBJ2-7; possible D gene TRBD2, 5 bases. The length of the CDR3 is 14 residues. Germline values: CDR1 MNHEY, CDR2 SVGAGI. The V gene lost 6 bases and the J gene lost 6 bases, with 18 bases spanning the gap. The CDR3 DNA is TGTGCCAGCAGCCGGACGGGGAATGGCGTCGAGCAGTACTTC. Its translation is CASSRTGNGVEQYF.

The CDR3 protein is CSVVRTSNEQFF. CDR3 bases: TGCAGCGTTGTCAGGACTAGCAATGAGCAGTTCTTC. The chain joins TRBV29-1 to TRBJ2-1, with 7 bases matching TRBD2. Germline V gene lookup returns CDR1 SQVTM and CDR2 ANQGSEA. The ends lost 4 bases at V and 6 bases at J; junction bases unmatched: 3. This CDR3 is 12 amino acids long.

CDR3 in amino acids: CATSAGTLLRTGELFF. The CDR3 DNA reads TGTGCCACCAGCGCCGGGACTCTCCTCAGAACCGGGGAGCTGTTTTTT. The V and J genes are TRBV15 and TRBJ2-2, with D possibly matching TRBD2 (6 bases). CDR3 length: 16 residues. Germline CDR1 LNHNV, CDR2 YYDKDF (reference sequence). The V gene lost 5 bases and the J gene lost 5 bases, with 18 bases spanning the gap.

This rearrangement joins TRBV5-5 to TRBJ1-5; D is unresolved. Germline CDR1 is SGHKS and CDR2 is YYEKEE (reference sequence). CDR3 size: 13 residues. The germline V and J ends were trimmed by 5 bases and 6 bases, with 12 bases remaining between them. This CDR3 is CASSQNRGQPQHF. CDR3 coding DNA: TGTGCCAGCAGTCAAAATCGAGGTCAGCCCCAGCATTTT.

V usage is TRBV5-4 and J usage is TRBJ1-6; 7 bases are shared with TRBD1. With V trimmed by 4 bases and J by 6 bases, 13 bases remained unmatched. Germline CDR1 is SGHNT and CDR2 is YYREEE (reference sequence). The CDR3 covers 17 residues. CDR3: CASSPRDSASSNSPLHF. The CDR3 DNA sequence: TGTGCCAGCAGCCCGAGGGACAGCGCCAGTTCTAATTCACCCCTCCACTTT.

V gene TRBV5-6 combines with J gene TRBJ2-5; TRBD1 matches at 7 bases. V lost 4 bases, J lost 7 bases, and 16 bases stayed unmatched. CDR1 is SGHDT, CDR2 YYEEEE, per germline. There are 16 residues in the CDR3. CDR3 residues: CASSAGHGGQRRTQYF. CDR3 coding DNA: TGTGCCAGCAGCGCGGGCCATGGGGGACAGCGCCGGACCCAGTACTTC.

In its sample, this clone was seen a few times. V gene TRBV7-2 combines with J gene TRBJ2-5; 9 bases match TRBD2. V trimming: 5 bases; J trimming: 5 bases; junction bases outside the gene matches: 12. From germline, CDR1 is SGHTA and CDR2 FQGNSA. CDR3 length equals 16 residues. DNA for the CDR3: TGTGCCAGCAGCGAACACCGTGGGCTAGCGGGGGAGACCCAGTACTTC. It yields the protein CASSEHRGLAGETQYF.

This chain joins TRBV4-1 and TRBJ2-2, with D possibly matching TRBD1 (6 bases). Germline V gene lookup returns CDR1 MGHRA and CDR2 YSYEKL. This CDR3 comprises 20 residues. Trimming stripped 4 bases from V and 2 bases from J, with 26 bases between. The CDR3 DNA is TGCGCCAGCAGCCGCGAAGCAACTCCAGGGGCGCGGGCCAACACCGGGGAGCTGTTTTTT. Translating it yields CASSREATPGARANTGELFF.

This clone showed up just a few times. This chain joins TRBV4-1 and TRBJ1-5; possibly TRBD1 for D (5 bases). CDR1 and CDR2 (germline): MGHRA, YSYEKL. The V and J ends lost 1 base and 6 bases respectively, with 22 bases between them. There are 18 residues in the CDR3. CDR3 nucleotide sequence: TGCGCCAGCAGCCAAGGATTCGTTGCGATTCGCGGGGCTCAGCCCCAGCATTTT. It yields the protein CASSQGFVAIRGAQPQHF.

The CDR3 DNA reads as TGTGCCAGCAGCCCCCCGGGACAGGGCCCGGGCACCGGGGAGCTGTTTTTT. This sequence encodes CASSPPGQGPGTGELFF. The chain combines TRBV7-3 with TRBJ2-2; 9 nucleotides agree with TRBD1. The CDR3 is made up of 17 amino acids. V was pared by 5 bases and J by 4 bases, with 11 bases of the junction left unmatched. Looked up from germline, CDR1 is SGHTA and CDR2 is FQGTGA.

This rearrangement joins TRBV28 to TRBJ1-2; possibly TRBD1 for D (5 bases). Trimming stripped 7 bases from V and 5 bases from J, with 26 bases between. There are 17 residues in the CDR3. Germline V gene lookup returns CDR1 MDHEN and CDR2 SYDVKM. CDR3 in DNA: TGTGCCAGCACTGACACAGGTGCACGGTCGGTAGGGTATGGCTACACCTTC. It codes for CASTDTGARSVGYGYTF.

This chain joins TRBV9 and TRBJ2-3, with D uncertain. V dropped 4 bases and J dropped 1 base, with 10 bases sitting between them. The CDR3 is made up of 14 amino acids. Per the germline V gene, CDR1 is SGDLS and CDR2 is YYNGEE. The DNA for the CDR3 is TGTGCCAGCAGCCCCCGTGGGCGCACAGATACGCAGTATTTT. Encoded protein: CASSPRGRTDTQYF.

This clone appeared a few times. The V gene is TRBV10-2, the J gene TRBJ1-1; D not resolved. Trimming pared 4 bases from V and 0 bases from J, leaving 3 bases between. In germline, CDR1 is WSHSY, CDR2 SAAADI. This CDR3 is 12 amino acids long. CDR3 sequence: CASSGMNTEAFF. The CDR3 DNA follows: TGCGCCAGCAGTGGTATGAACACTGAAGCTTTCTTT.

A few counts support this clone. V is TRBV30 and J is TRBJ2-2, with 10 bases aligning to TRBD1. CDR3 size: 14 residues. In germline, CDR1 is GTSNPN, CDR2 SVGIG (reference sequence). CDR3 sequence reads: CAWDRGGRAGELFF. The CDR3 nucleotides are TGTGCTTGGGACAGGGGAGGGAGGGCCGGGGAGCTGTTTTTT.

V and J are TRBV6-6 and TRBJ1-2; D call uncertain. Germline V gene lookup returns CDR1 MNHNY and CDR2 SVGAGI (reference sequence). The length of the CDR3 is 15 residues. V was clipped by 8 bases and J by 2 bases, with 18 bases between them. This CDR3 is CASVSTTPSNYGYTF. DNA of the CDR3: TGTGCCAGCGTTAGTACCACTCCTTCCAACTATGGCTACACCTTC.

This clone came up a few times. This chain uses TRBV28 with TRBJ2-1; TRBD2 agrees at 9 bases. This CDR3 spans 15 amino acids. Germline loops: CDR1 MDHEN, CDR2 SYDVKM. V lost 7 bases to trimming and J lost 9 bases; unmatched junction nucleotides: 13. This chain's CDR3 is CASNKRAGGQSEQFF. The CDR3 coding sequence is TGTGCCAGCAACAAGCGAGCGGGAGGACAAAGTGAGCAGTTCTTC.

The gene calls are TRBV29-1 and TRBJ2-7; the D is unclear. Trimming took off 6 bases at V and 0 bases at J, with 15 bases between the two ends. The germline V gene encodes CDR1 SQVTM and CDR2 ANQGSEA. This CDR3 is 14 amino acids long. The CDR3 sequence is CSVAGGSSSYEQYF. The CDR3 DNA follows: TGCAGCGTCGCCGGCGGCTCAAGCTCCTACGAGCAGTACTTC.